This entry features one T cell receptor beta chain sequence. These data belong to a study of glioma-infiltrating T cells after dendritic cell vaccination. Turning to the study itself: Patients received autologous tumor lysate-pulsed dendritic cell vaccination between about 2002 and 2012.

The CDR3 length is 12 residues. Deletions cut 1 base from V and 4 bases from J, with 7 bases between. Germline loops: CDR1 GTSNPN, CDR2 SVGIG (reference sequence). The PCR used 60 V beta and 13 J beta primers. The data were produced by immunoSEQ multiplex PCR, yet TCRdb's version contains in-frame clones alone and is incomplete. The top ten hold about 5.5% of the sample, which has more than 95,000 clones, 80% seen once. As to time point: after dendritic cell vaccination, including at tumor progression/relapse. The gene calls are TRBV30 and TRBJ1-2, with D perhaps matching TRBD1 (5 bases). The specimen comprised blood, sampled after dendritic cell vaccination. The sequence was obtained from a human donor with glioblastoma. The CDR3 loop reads CAWSGQTYGYTF. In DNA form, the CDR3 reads TGTGCCTGGAGTGGACAGACCTATGGCTACACCTTC. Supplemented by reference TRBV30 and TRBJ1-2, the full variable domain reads SQTIHQWPATLVQPVGSPLSLECTVEGTSNPNLYWYRQAAGRGLQLLFYSVGIGQISSEVPQNLSASRPQDRQFILSSKKLLLSDSGFYLCAWSGQTYGYTFGSGTRLTVV.